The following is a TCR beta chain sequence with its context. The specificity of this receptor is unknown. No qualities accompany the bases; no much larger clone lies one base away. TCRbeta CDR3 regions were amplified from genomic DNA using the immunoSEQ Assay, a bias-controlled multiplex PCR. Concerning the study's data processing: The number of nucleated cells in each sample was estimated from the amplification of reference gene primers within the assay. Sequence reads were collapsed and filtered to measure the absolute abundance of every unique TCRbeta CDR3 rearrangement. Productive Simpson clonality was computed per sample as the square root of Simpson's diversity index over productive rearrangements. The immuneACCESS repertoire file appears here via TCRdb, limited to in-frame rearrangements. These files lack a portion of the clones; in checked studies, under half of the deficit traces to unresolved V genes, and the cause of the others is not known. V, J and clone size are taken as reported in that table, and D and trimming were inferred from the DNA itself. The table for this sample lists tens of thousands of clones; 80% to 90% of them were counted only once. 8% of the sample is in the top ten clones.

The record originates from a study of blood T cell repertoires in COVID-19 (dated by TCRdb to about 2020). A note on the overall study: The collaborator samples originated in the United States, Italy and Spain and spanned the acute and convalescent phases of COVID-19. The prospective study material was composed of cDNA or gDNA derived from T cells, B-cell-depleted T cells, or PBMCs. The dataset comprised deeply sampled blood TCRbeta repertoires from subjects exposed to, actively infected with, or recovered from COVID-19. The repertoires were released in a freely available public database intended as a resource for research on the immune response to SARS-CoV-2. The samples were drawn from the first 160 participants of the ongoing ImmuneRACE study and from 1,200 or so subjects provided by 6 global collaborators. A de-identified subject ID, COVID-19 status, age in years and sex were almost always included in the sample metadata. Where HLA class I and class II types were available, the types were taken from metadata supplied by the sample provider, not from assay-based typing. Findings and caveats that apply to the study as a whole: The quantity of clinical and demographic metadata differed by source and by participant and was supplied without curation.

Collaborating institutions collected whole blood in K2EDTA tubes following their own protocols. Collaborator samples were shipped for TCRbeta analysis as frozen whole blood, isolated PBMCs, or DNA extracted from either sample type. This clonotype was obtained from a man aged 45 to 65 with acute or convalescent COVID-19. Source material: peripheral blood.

The CDR3 has the sequence CASSSTGQGEAGELFF. In nucleotide form, the sequence is TGTGCCAGCAGTAGCACGGGACAGGGTGAGGCCGGGGAGCTGTTTTTT. The chain is assembled from TRBV28 and TRBJ2-2; 9 junctional bases match TRBD1. Ends trimmed: V by 5 bases, J by 6 bases; bases unmatched to a gene: 10. The germline V gene gives CDR1 as MDHEN and CDR2 as SYDVKM. Including the terminal cysteine and phenylalanine, the CDR3 comprises 16 residues. Solely the CDR3 DNA is kept, with 48 bases framed from the first base.